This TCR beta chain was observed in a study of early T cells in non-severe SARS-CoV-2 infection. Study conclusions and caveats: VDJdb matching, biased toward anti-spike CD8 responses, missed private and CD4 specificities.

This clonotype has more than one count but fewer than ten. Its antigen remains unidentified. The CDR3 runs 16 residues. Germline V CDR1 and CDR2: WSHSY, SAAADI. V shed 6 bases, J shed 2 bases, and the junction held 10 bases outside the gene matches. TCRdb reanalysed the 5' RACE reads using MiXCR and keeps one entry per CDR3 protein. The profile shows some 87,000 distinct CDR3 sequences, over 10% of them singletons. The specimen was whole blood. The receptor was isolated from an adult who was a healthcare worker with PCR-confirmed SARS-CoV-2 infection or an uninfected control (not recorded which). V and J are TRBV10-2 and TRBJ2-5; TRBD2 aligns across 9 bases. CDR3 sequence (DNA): TGCGCCAGCAGCAACCCTGGGCTAGCGGGGCAAGAGACCCAGTACTTC. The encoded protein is CASSNPGLAGQETQYF.